This T cell receptor beta chain was retrieved from a study of vaccination and CD4 T cells after COVID-19. Study context: The peptides that stimulated the cells were overlapping spike peptides from SARS-CoV-2, HCoV-NL63, HCoV-OC43 and HCoV-229E.

Study-wide points: Spike mono-reactivity held for 304 of 307 vaccine-specific clones in convalescent patients.

A note on this clonotype: Its target is not known.

The germline V gene encodes CDR1 SGHTA and CDR2 FQGNSA. This CDR3 has 17 amino acids. V lost 1 base, J lost 13 bases, and 12 bases stayed unmatched. The treatment: 10-day PBMC culture with coronavirus spike peptide pools or control peptides (ViraFEST assay). Investigators obtained the unexposed donor's CD4+ T cells before the COVID-19 pandemic (2011-2018). Half the medium was replaced with fresh IL-2 medium on days 3 and 7. Negative-selection isolation of CD4+ T cells was performed after approximately 9 days of culture. Cultured CD4+ T cell DNA was sequenced using the Oncomine TCR Beta short-read assay. After culture, CD4+ T cells served as the source for genomic DNA extraction. Via MiXCR, TCRdb re-called the PCR reads, giving one row per CDR3 protein. Counted here are fewer than 9,500 distinct CDR3 sequences, under 35% occurring once; the ten biggest clones make up about 20%.

The V call is TRBV7-2, the J call TRBJ2-1; 14 bases are shared with TRBD2. The sequence came from a human donor in good health. Sequencing was carried out using CD4+ T cells from blood, cultured in vitro. The CDR3 DNA reads TGTGCCAGCAGCTTAGTCCCGACGGGACTAGCGGGAGCCGATCAGTTCTTC. It encodes CASSLVPTGLAGADQFF.